This paragraph reports one T cell receptor beta chain. Its target is unknown. Transcripts of RNA were the source for amplifying TCR beta CDR3 regions. First-round RT-PCR relied on HTBI primers, and a second-round multiplex PCR came next. TCRdb called the multiplex PCR reads again in MiXCR, with one record for every CDR3 protein. The sample lists about 39,000 distinct CDR3 sequences; roughly 50% were seen once. The data belong to a study of Graves' ophthalmopathy and Graves' hyperthyroidism. Study results and limitations: Most thyroid clonotypes with frequency above 0.001 were detected in blood too.

The receptor was derived from an adult woman with stable Graves' hyperthyroidism. The sample was peripheral blood.

The CDR3 spells CASSLVRTSGRGDTQYF. As DNA, the CDR3 is TGTGCCAGCAGCTTGGTTCGGACTAGCGGGAGGGGCGATACGCAGTATTTT. J is TRBJ2-3 and V is TRBV5-5; 15 bases align to TRBD2. Trimming at V came to 0 bases and at J to 6 bases, leaving 5 bases not matched to a gene. Germline V gene lookup returns CDR1 SGHKS and CDR2 YYEKEE (reference sequence). There are 17 residues in the CDR3.